A single sample is the source of the 27 T cell receptor beta chains below, sequenced in a study of T cell repertoires in cytomegalovirus infection. TCRdb independently ran MiXCR on the reads; one entry per CDR3 protein. The repertoire holds about 210,000 distinct CDR3 sequences, with about 7% as singletons. The source material was PBMCs. All receptors derive from a human donor in good health (CMV status not recorded). Some clones in this sample may be carry-over from other donors' samples.

A remark on this clonotype: This may be a read error, as it is one base from a much larger clone. Without the conserved terminal phenylalanine or tryptophan, this CDR3 likely stems from a read error. The chain uses TRBV28 and TRBJ1-1; D gene uncertain. Germline CDR1 reads MDHEN; CDR2 reads SYDVKM. V was clipped by 8 bases and J by 4 bases, with 8 bases between them. CDR3 size: 11 residues. The chain's CDR3 is CASGLGTEAFL. The CDR3 DNA reads TGTGCCAGCGGCTTGGGCACTGAAGCTTTCCTT.

This chain joins TRBV20-1 and TRBJ2-1; D possibly corresponds to TRBD2 (7 bases). The CDR3 sequence is 16 residues long. CDR1 DFQATT and CDR2 SNEGSKA come from the germline V gene (reference sequence). The ends were cut back, 8 bases at V and 5 bases at J, with 25 bases in the middle. Here the CDR3 DNA reads TGCAGTTCCGCCCGAGGGGCGGGGGCCACCAACAATGAGCAGTTCTTC. This encodes CSSARGAGATNNEQFF.

The chain employs TRBV5-1 and TRBJ2-1; possibly TRBD1 for D (5 bases). This CDR3 comprises 14 residues. Per germline, CDR1 SGHRS and CDR2 YFSETQ. V was shortened by 4 bases and J by 5 bases, with 13 bases between the two germline ends. The CDR3: CASSQVMGHNEQFF. The CDR3 nucleotides read TGCGCCAGCAGCCAGGTCATGGGGCACAATGAGCAGTTCTTC.

This clonotype was picked up many times. The rearrangement uses TRBV20-1 and TRBJ1-2, with D perhaps matching TRBD1 (5 bases). V was pared by 7 bases and J by 6 bases, with 18 bases between. The CDR3 loop spans 13 amino acids. CDR1 and CDR2 from the germline V gene are DFQATT and SNEGSKA (reference sequence). The CDR3 DNA follows: TGCAGTGTGTCGCGCCGGACAAAGGATGGCTACACCTTC. Its protein product is CSVSRRTKDGYTF.

This clonotype was counted only a few times. CDR3 sequence reads: CASSENRDRGDSPLHF. For the CDR3, the DNA is TGTGCCAGCAGCGAGAACCGGGACAGGGGTGATTCACCCCTCCACTTT. The chain combines TRBV9 with TRBJ1-6; 10 bases agree with TRBD1. V lost 3 bases, J lost 8 bases, and 8 bases stayed unmatched. This CDR3 spans 16 amino acids. CDR1 is SGDLS, CDR2 YYNGEE, per germline.

This clonotype was counted many times. This chain links TRBV19 with TRBJ2-7; TRBD2 might be the D (7 bases). The CDR3 is made up of 14 amino acids. The V end lost 3 bases, the J end lost 5 bases, and 14 bases lay between the germline ends. CDR1 is LNHDA, CDR2 SQIVND, per germline (reference sequence). The CDR3: CASSIRGALNEQYF. The CDR3 region has the DNA TGTGCCAGTAGTATCCGGGGGGCACTGAACGAGCAGTACTTC.

In this sample, this clonotype turned up many times. This rearrangement joins TRBV19 to TRBJ1-1; D ambiguous. V was clipped by 8 bases and J by 1 base, with 14 bases between them. The V gene's germline CDR1 is LNHDA and CDR2 SQIVND (reference sequence). The CDR3 has 14 amino acids. CDR3 DNA: TGTGCCAGTGAGTTAACAGACGCGAACACTGAAGCTTTCTTT. It translates to CASELTDANTEAFF.

This clonotype has at least ten counts. The V call is TRBV7-2, the J call TRBJ1-1; the D is unclear. V gave up 1 base and J gave up 1 base, with 25 bases separating them. CDR1 and CDR2 from the germline V gene are SGHTA and FQGNSA. The CDR3 extends over 20 amino acids. The CDR3 loop reads CASSLGGGPPTRTRNTEAFF. The CDR3 coding sequence is TGTGCCAGCAGCTTAGGTGGTGGACCCCCCACCCGAACCAGGAACACTGAAGCTTTCTTT.

With regard to this clonotype: Just one base apart from a much larger clone, this may be a read error. This chain links TRBV28 with TRBJ1-1; no definite D call. Trimming took 6 bases from V and 10 from J, leaving 30 bases between them. The CDR3 has 17 amino acids. Germline V gene sequence: CDR1 MDHEN, CDR2 SYDVKM. In DNA, the CDR3 is TGTGCCAGCAGCCGAGTCTACGGAGGCCGTATGCTGGAAGGAGCTTTCTTT. This encodes CASSRVYGGRMLEGAFF. Full variable domain (rest looked up from reference TRBV28 and TRBJ1-1): DVKVTQSSRYLVKRTGEKVFLECVQDMDHENMFWYRQDPGLGLRLIYFSYDVKMKEKGDIPEGYSVSREKKERFSLILESASTNQTSMYLCASSRVYGGRMLEGAFFGQGTRLTVV.

This clonotype occurred a few times. The chain is built from TRBV20-1 and TRBJ1-1, with D uncertain. Looked up from germline, CDR1 is DFQATT and CDR2 is SNEGSKA (reference sequence). The V end lost 6 bases, the J end lost 7 bases, and 12 bases lay between the germline ends. This CDR3 comprises 11 residues. The CDR3 DNA reads as TGCAGTGCAAGGGCAGCCTATGAAGCTTTCTTT. As protein: CSARAAYEAFF.

This clonotype was recorded many times. V gene TRBV2 combines with J gene TRBJ1-1; D not resolved. CDR3 length equals 13 residues. The V end lost 2 bases, the J end lost 2 bases, and 6 bases lay between the germline ends. The germline CDR1 and CDR2 sequences are SNHLY and FYNNEI. The DNA of the CDR3 is TGTGCCAGCAGTGAATTGGTTAACACTGAAGCTTTCTTT. As protein: CASSELVNTEAFF.

This clonotype was counted at least ten times. The chain carries TRBV5-5 and TRBJ1-1; 7 positions match TRBD1. V was clipped by 2 bases and J by 5 bases; unmatched bases: 15. This CDR3 contains 17 residues. Per germline, CDR1 SGHKS and CDR2 YYEKEE (reference sequence). The CDR3 coding sequence is TGTGCCAGCAGCTTAGAACTAACCCAGGGGGTTTGGACTGAAGCTTTCTTT. Residues: CASSLELTQGVWTEAFF.

The chain couples TRBV11-3 to TRBJ2-1, with a possible D match to TRBD2 (5 bases). Germline CDR1 reads SGHNT; CDR2 reads YENEEA. This CDR3 is 16 amino acids long. Trimming shortened V by 5 bases and J by 9 bases, and 23 bases separated the two germline ends. DNA of the CDR3: TGTGCCAGCAGCCCATCAGCGGTCGGGGATGATGGTGAGCAGTTCTTC. Protein: CASSPSAVGDDGEQFF.

This clonotype was seen more than once but under ten times. V gene TRBV5-1 combines with J gene TRBJ1-6; 7 positions match TRBD1. V gave up 4 bases and J gave up 7 bases; unmatched junction bases: 5. The CDR3 spans 14 residues. CDR1 is SGHRS and CDR2 is YFSETQ in the germline V gene. This CDR3 reads CASSQGDENSPLHF. The CDR3 DNA reads as TGCGCCAGCAGCCAGGGGGATGAGAATTCACCCCTCCACTTT.

The chain combines TRBV2 with TRBJ2-2; D not certain. This CDR3 region has 13 residues. With 9 bases removed from V and 2 bases from J, the gap between germline ends came to 10 bases. CDR1 and CDR2 from the germline V gene are SNHLY and FYNNEI. The CDR3 sequence is CASGRPNTGELFF. The CDR3 nucleotides read TGTGCCAGTGGACGCCCTAACACCGGGGAGCTGTTTTTT.

This clonotype was counted many times. This chain connects TRBV7-2 to TRBJ2-7; 7 bases fit TRBD2. Trimming took 8 bases from V and 5 from J; bases not matched to a gene: 18. Germline V gives CDR1 SGHTA, CDR2 FQGNSA. CDR3 length: 16 amino acids. The CDR3 region is CASAISGGLVRDEQYF. Here the CDR3 DNA reads TGTGCCAGCGCAATATCGGGCGGACTAGTACGGGACGAGCAGTACTTC.

This chain uses TRBV6-2 or TRBV6-3 with TRBJ2-5, with D possibly TRBD2 on 7 matching bases. Deletions cut 5 bases from V and 2 bases from J, with 12 bases between. The CDR3 runs 14 residues. Germline-derived CDR1 and CDR2 are MNHEY and SVGEGT. The CDR3 is CASSRGRAQETQYF. As DNA, the CDR3 is TGTGCCAGCAGTAGGGGGAGGGCGCAAGAGACCCAGTACTTC.

The chain links TRBV13 to TRBJ1-1; TRBD1 aligns across 7 bases. There are 13 residues in the CDR3. V shed 5 bases and J 7 bases; nucleotides not matched to a gene: 7. The germline CDR1 and CDR2 sequences are PRHDT and FYEKMQ (reference sequence). The CDR3 DNA reads TGTGCCAGCAGCCAATGGGACAGACGTGAAGCTTTCTTT. Amino acid sequence: CASSQWDRREAFF.

This clonotype showed up just a few times. V gene TRBV24-1 combines with J gene TRBJ2-5; 9 bases are a match to TRBD1. This CDR3 is built from 16 residues. V dropped 4 bases and J dropped 2; count of bases not matched to a gene: 7. CDR1 and CDR2 (germline): KGHDR, SFDVKD. The CDR3 region is CATSESGTGRQETQYF. The CDR3 DNA follows: TGTGCCACCAGTGAATCCGGGACAGGGCGTCAAGAGACCCAGTACTTC.

This clonotype has ten or more counts. The V gene is TRBV12-3 or TRBV12-4, the J gene TRBJ1-2, with D perhaps TRBD1 (6 bases). The CDR3 has 12 residues. V was shortened by 8 bases and J by 8 bases, with 15 bases between the two germline ends. The chain's CDR3 is CASSSTDRGYTF. The CDR3 DNA reads TGTGCCAGCTCCTCTACCGACAGGGGCTACACCTTC.

At least ten counts were recorded for this clonotype. This chain uses TRBV28 with TRBJ2-1; 8 positions match TRBD2. The V gene end was trimmed by 5 bases and the J gene end by 6 bases; junction bases not matched to a gene: 6. Germline CDR1 is MDHEN and CDR2 is SYDVKM. The CDR3 runs 14 residues. The CDR3 DNA reads TGTGCCAGCAGTCCCGGGAGGGCGCGCAATGAGCAGTTCTTC. This encodes CASSPGRARNEQFF.

This clonotype was picked up many times. The chain has TRBV28 and TRBJ1-4, with TRBD1 identical over 9 bases. This CDR3 contains 16 residues. In germline, CDR1 is MDHEN, CDR2 SYDVKM. The V segment lost 4 bases and the J segment 6 bases; nucleotides outside the gene matches: 9. The CDR3 protein is CASSYYRGQHDEKLFF. CDR3 sequence (DNA): TGTGCCAGCAGTTATTACAGGGGGCAGCACGATGAAAAACTGTTTTTT.

This clonotype was seen at least ten times. The chain links TRBV7-2 to TRBJ2-3, with D perhaps TRBD1 or TRBD2 (5 bases each). Per the germline V gene, CDR1 is SGHTA and CDR2 is FQGNSA. The CDR3 consists of 14 residues. V was cut by 1 base and J by 4 bases, with 9 bases left in between. CDR3 bases: TGTGCCAGCAGCTTAGGGGGGTATGCAGATACGCAGTATTTT. Amino acid sequence: CASSLGGYADTQYF.

The table lists this clonotype with a few counts. This sequence joins TRBV29-1 and TRBJ1-5; D is ambiguous. The CDR3 spans 12 residues. The germline V gene encodes CDR1 SQVTM and CDR2 ANQGSEA. V gave up 4 bases and J gave up 4 bases, with 8 bases separating them. The CDR3 coding sequence is TGCAGCGTTGGGGAAGGGAATCAGCCCCAGCATTTT. Translation: CSVGEGNQPQHF.

The chain couples TRBV29-1 to TRBJ2-7; 7 positions match TRBD1. Germline trimming cut 6 bases from V and 0 bases from J; bases unmatched to any gene: 5. Germline CDR1 SQVTM, CDR2 ANQGSEA. This CDR3 contains 13 residues. The CDR3 region has the DNA TGCAGCGTAGGGACAGCGAACTCCTACGAGCAGTACTTC. It is translated as CSVGTANSYEQYF.

The gene calls are TRBV30 and TRBJ1-1; D uncertain. CDR1 and CDR2 (germline): GTSNPN, SVGIG (reference sequence). V was shortened by 2 bases and J by 4 bases, with 17 bases between the two germline ends. The CDR3 contains 15 residues. CDR3 sequence (DNA): TGTGCCTGGAGTCCTGGAGGAGTCGGGCGCACTGAAGCTTTCTTT. Protein product: CAWSPGGVGRTEAFF.

This clonotype has a count of ten or more. The V gene is TRBV7-2, the J gene TRBJ1-4; a weak D match, TRBD1 (6 bases). The CDR3 runs to 12 residues. The V gene lost 4 bases and the J gene lost 12 bases, with 12 bases spanning the gap. Germline V gene data show CDR1 as SGHTA and CDR2 as FQGNSA. The CDR3, as DNA: TGTGCCAGCAGCTCGGACCGACAGGAACTGTTTTTT. Its translation is CASSSDRQELFF.